What follows are 28 T cell receptor beta chains derived from one specimen sequenced in a study of T cells in Graves' hyperthyroidism and ophthalmopathy. Template material for amplifying TCR beta CDR3 regions consisted of RNA transcripts. Researchers ran a first-round RT-PCR on the TCR CDR3 using the HTBI primer set. From the multiplex PCR reads, TCRdb called clonotypes with MiXCR, one entry per CDR3 protein. The sample carries 470,000 or so distinct CDR3 sequences, less than 25% recorded once. Sequencing was carried out using blood. Receptors originate from a man younger than 35 with Graves' hyperthyroidism.

As to this clonotype: A junction end diverges from the germline sequence, so it may reflect a read error. V usage is TRBV29-1 and J usage is TRBJ2-7; D is unresolved. Germline V gene lookup returns CDR1 SQVTM and CDR2 ANQGSEA. The CDR3 length is 12 residues. The CDR3 region has the DNA TGCAGCGCTGAATCCAACTCCTACGAGCAGTACTTC. Protein: CSAESNSYEQYF.

The chain couples TRBV4-1 to TRBJ2-1; D unclear. The CDR3 runs 12 residues. V shed 5 bases and J shed 7 bases, with 9 bases lying between them. Germline CDR1 and CDR2: MGHRA and YSYEKL. The CDR3 here is CASSGVGNEQFF. The DNA for the CDR3 is TGCGCCAGCAGCGGGGTGGGTAATGAGCAGTTCTTC.

This clonotype was seen ten or more times. This sequence joins TRBV27 and TRBJ2-7; D is unclear. Germline CDR1 reads MNHEY; CDR2 reads SMNVEV (reference sequence). This CDR3 has 13 residues. The germline V and J ends were trimmed by 3 bases and 4 bases, with 10 bases remaining between them. The CDR3 loop reads CASSFGRRYEQYF. CDR3 bases: TGTGCCAGCAGTTTCGGCAGGCGGTACGAGCAGTACTTC.

This clonotype was recorded at least ten times. This may come from a read error, since a much larger clone is one base off. The J gene is TRBJ2-5, the V gene TRBV6-1; 10 positions match TRBD1. The germline gives CDR1 MNHNS, CDR2 SASEGT. The CDR3 is 14 amino acids. This chain's CDR3 is CASSPGQGQETKYF. The CDR3, as DNA: TGTGCCAGCAGCCCGGGACAGGGGCAAGAGACCAAGTACTTC.

This clonotype occurred many times. V usage is TRBV27 and J usage is TRBJ1-5, with 7 bases aligning to TRBD1. The ends lost 5 bases at V and 6 bases at J; junction bases unmatched: 7. Germline CDR1 reads MNHEY; CDR2 reads SMNVEV (reference sequence). There are 14 residues in the CDR3. The CDR3 DNA is TGTGCCAGCAGTCCTTTGACAGGGCTTCAGCCCCAGCATTTT. It codes for CASSPLTGLQPQHF.

This clonotype was picked up many times. The chain is built from TRBV15 and TRBJ2-6, with D unclear. V lost 0 bases and J lost 4, with 7 bases in between. CDR3 size: 15 residues. Per germline, CDR1 LNHNV and CDR2 YYDKDF (reference sequence). The CDR3 nucleotides read TGTGCCACCAGCAGAGATTGGGTCGGGGCCAACGTCCTGACTTTC. Residues: CATSRDWVGANVLTF. Full variable domain (missing parts from reference TRBV15 and TRBJ2-6): DAMVIQNPRYQVTQFGKPVTLSCSQTLNHNVMYWYQQKSSQAPKLLFHYYDKDFNNEADTPDNFQSRRPNTSFCFLDIRSPGLGDTAMYLCATSRDWVGANVLTFGAGSRLTVL.

This clonotype was detected ten times or more. The V gene is TRBV28, the J gene TRBJ2-2; 8 bases align to TRBD1. CDR1 MDHEN and CDR2 SYDVKM come from the germline V gene. The CDR3 consists of 17 residues. Losses at the gene ends were 5 bases for V and 3 bases for J; bases not matched to a gene: 11. The DNA for the CDR3 is TGTGCCAGCAGTCCCGGACAGGGCGGATCCTACACCGGGGAGCTGTTTTTT. Translation: CASSPGQGGSYTGELFF.

This clonotype was counted ten times or more. This chain links TRBV28 with TRBJ2-5, with D hard to call. V shed 3 bases and J shed 5 bases, with 10 bases lying between them. The CDR3 is made up of 13 amino acids. Per the germline V gene, CDR1 is MDHEN and CDR2 is SYDVKM. In DNA form, the CDR3 reads TGTGCCAGCAGTTTCATTCGAACGGAGACCCAGTACTTC. Its protein is CASSFIRTETQYF.

V usage is TRBV7-8 and J usage is TRBJ2-5, with 10 bases identical to TRBD2. The V segment lost 5 bases and the J segment 4 bases; nucleotides outside the gene matches: 7. This CDR3 spans 15 amino acids. From germline, CDR1 is SGHVS and CDR2 FQNEAQ. CDR3 sequence: CASSLSSGGGETQYF. The CDR3 DNA sequence: TGTGCCAGCAGCCTCTCTAGCGGGGGCGGAGAGACCCAGTACTTC.

The rearrangement links TRBV6-2 or TRBV6-3 to TRBJ2-7, with 7 bases matching TRBD1. The CDR3 covers 15 residues. Germline loops: CDR1 MNHEY, CDR2 SVGEGT. The trim removed 2 bases at V and 5 bases at J, leaving 9 bases unmatched. The CDR3 bases are TGTGCCAGCAGTTACGGATACAGGGGTAGCCACGAGCAGTACTTC. This codes for CASSYGYRGSHEQYF.

This clonotype was found many times. The chain has TRBV5-1 and TRBJ2-7; 8 bases map to TRBD1. Germline V gene sequence: CDR1 SGHRS, CDR2 YFSETQ. V dropped 3 bases and J dropped 3; count of bases not matched to a gene: 8. The CDR3 runs to 15 residues. The chain's CDR3 is CASSSGQGVVYEQYF. DNA of the CDR3: TGCGCCAGCAGCTCAGGACAGGGAGTGGTCTACGAGCAGTACTTC.

The chain is built from TRBV6-1 and TRBJ1-1, with unresolved D. Germline CDR1 MNHNS, CDR2 SASEGT. V was clipped by 7 bases and J by 6 bases, with 15 bases between them. This CDR3 is built from 13 residues. DNA for the CDR3: TGTGCCAGCAAAGAAGGAGGGTTAGCTGAAGCTTTCTTT. The encoded protein is CASKEGGLAEAFF.

This clonotype was seen repeatedly, ten times or more. The chain combines TRBV7-9 with TRBJ2-7; D is undetermined. Germline assignment: CDR1 SEHNR and CDR2 FQNEAQ (reference sequence). The germline V and J ends were trimmed by 5 bases and 0 bases, with 11 bases remaining between them. The CDR3 has 14 residues. The CDR3 DNA reads as TGTGCCAGCAGCCCTACCGTCCGCTCCTACGAGCAGTACTTC. As protein: CASSPTVRSYEQYF.

This clonotype was seen at least ten times. This chain joins TRBV4-1 and TRBJ1-5, with D uncertain. The CDR3 length is 15 residues. The V end was cut by 5 bases, the J end by 5 bases, with 16 bases between. Germline V gene data show CDR1 as MGHRA and CDR2 as YSYEKL. The CDR3 is CASSKRMEQYQPQHF. DNA of the CDR3: TGCGCCAGCAGCAAAAGGATGGAACAGTATCAGCCCCAGCATTTT.

This clonotype has a count of ten or more. The V gene is TRBV5-1, the J gene TRBJ2-7, with 9 positions matching TRBD2. CDR1 and CDR2 from the germline V gene are SGHRS and YFSETQ. The J segment lost 0 bases and the V segment lost 0 bases, leaving 1 base of the junction unmatched. This CDR3 has 15 amino acids. As DNA, the CDR3 is TGCGCCAGCAGCTTGGTTAGCGGGGGCTCCTACGAGCAGTACTTC. Translation gives CASSLVSGGSYEQYF.

This clonotype was found many times. The rearrangement uses TRBV11-1 and TRBJ1-1; 10 bases fit TRBD1. This CDR3 spans 14 amino acids. V was clipped by 5 bases and J by 4 bases; unmatched bases: 4. The germline CDR1 and CDR2 sequences are SGHAT and FQDESV (reference sequence). CDR3 nucleotides: TGTGCCAGCAGCCCCGGACAGGGGGTCACTGAAGCTTTCTTT. It codes for CASSPGQGVTEAFF. Full variable domain (missing parts from reference TRBV11-1 and TRBJ1-1): EAEVAQSPRYKITEKSQAVAFWCDPISGHATLYWYRQILGQGPELLVQFQDESVVDDSQLPKDRFSAERLKGVDSTLKIQPAELGDSAMYLCASSPGQGVTEAFFGQGTRLTVV.

This clonotype was counted many times. This chain connects TRBV6-5 to TRBJ2-2; D might be TRBD2 (5 bases). Germline lookup yields CDR1 MNHEY and CDR2 SVGAGI. V shed 3 bases and J shed 0 bases, with 14 bases lying between them. The CDR3 length is 17 residues. CDR3 nucleotides: TGTGCCAGCAGTTATTTGAGCGGCACTGCGAACACCGGGGAGCTGTTTTTT. It translates to CASSYLSGTANTGELFF.

The J gene is TRBJ1-5, the V gene TRBV4-1; TRBD1 matches at 7 bases. Per the germline V gene, CDR1 is MGHRA and CDR2 is YSYEKL. The CDR3 consists of 17 residues. V lost 4 bases to trimming and J lost 4 bases; unmatched junction nucleotides: 13. CDR3 sequence reads: CASSRGGGGQRNQPQHF. CDR3 bases: TGCGCCAGCAGCCGCGGAGGAGGGGGACAGAGAAATCAGCCCCAGCATTTT.

This sequence joins TRBV27 and TRBJ2-5, with D perhaps TRBD1 (6 bases). Trimming shortened V by 6 bases and J by 3 bases, and 17 bases separated the two germline ends. CDR1 and CDR2 (germline): MNHEY, SMNVEV (reference sequence). The CDR3 runs 15 residues. The CDR3 DNA follows: TGTGCCAGCAGCTTAAACGGACAGAACAAAGAGACCCAGTACTTC. The encoded protein is CASSLNGQNKETQYF.

This clonotype was seen at least ten times. The chain couples TRBV29-1 to TRBJ2-7; D gene ambiguous. The CDR3 is made up of 13 amino acids. With 7 bases removed from V and 1 base from J, the gap between germline ends came to 14 bases. CDR1 SQVTM and CDR2 ANQGSEA come from the germline V gene. The CDR3 loop reads CSAEDGESYEQYF. CDR3 nucleotides: TGCAGCGCCGAGGACGGTGAGTCCTACGAGCAGTACTTC.

The table lists this clonotype with a few counts. V gene TRBV20-1 combines with J gene TRBJ1-5; D is ambiguous. Looked up from germline, CDR1 is DFQATT and CDR2 is SNEGSKA (reference sequence). V shed 0 bases and J shed 2 bases, with 8 bases lying between them. The CDR3 is 14 amino acids. The CDR3 nucleotides are TGCAGTGCTAGAGATTCTCCAGGCAATCAGCCCCAGCATTTT. Its protein is CSARDSPGNQPQHF.

Worth noting for this clonotype: A single base separates this from a much larger clone, so it may be a read error. The rearrangement links TRBV7-8 to TRBJ2-5, with 7 bases that match TRBD1. The germline CDR1 and CDR2 sequences are SGHVS and FQNEAQ. The CDR3 runs 14 residues. As DNA, the CDR3 is TGTGCCAGCAGCCGACAGGGCAGTAAAGAGACCAAGTACTTC. Translated, it gives CASSRQGSKETKYF. Using reference TRBV7-8 and TRBJ2-5 for the parts outside the CDR3, the full variable domain is GAGVSQSPRYKVAKRGQDVALRCDPISGHVSLFWYQQALGQGPEFLTYFQNEAQLDKSGLPSDRFFAERPEGSVSTLKIQRTQQEDSAVYLCASSRQGSKETKYFGPGTRLLVL.

This clonotype has a count of ten or more. This sequence joins TRBV6-6 and TRBJ1-1; D perhaps matches TRBD1 (6 bases). With 6 bases removed from V and 1 base from J, the gap between germline ends came to 15 bases. Per the germline V gene, CDR1 is MNHNY and CDR2 is SVGAGI (reference sequence). The CDR3 is 15 residues long. The CDR3 bases are TGTGCCAGCAGGGTGAGAGGGACATCGAACACTGAAGCTTTCTTT. It yields the protein CASRVRGTSNTEAFF.

This clonotype was observed at least ten times. The J gene is TRBJ2-7, the V gene TRBV20-1, with D perhaps TRBD2 (5 bases). The CDR3 is 11 residues long. CDR1 is DFQATT, CDR2 SNEGSKA, per germline (reference sequence). Between the trimmed V and J ends, which lost 7 bases and 6 bases, there was a span of 13 bases. The CDR3 sequence: CSVPGLGEQYF. DNA of the CDR3: TGCAGTGTTCCCGGACTGGGCGAGCAGTACTTC.

Many counts were recorded for this clonotype. The J gene is TRBJ1-3, the V gene TRBV12-3 or TRBV12-4; 7 positions match TRBD1. Unmatched junction bases numbered 11, after V lost 6 bases and J lost 3 bases. The CDR3 has 16 amino acids. CDR3 protein: CASRSPRQGIGNTIYF. CDR3 DNA: TGTGCCAGCAGATCTCCCAGACAGGGAATTGGAAACACCATATATTTT.

At least ten counts were recorded for this clonotype. V gene TRBV5-8 combines with J gene TRBJ1-2; weak D call: TRBD1 (5 bases). This CDR3 is built from 14 residues. Germline lookup yields CDR1 SGHTS and CDR2 YDEGEE. Between the trimmed V and J ends, which lost 1 base and 4 bases, there was a span of 11 bases. CDR3: CASSLRGRGYGYTF. The CDR3 DNA reads TGTGCCAGCAGCTTGCGGGGGAGGGGCTATGGCTACACCTTC.

This clonotype was detected many times. V and J are TRBV3-1 and TRBJ1-2; D gene uncertain. Per germline, CDR1 LGHDT and CDR2 YNNKEL (reference sequence). Trimming shortened V by 6 bases and J by 7 bases, and 9 bases separated the two germline ends. The CDR3 has 11 amino acids. The DNA of the CDR3 is TGTGCCAGCAGTCGGAACAGTGGCTACACCTTC. This encodes CASSRNSGYTF.

This clonotype occurred a few times. The V and J genes are TRBV20-1 and TRBJ1-3; a possible D gene is TRBD1 (6 bases). The V end lost 6 bases, the J end lost 0 bases, and 12 bases lay between the germline ends. CDR3 length: 14 amino acids. CDR1 is DFQATT, CDR2 SNEGSKA, per germline (reference sequence). As DNA, the CDR3 is TGCAGTGCGGCCGGGACACACTCTGGAAACACCATATATTTT. Its translation is CSAAGTHSGNTIYF.